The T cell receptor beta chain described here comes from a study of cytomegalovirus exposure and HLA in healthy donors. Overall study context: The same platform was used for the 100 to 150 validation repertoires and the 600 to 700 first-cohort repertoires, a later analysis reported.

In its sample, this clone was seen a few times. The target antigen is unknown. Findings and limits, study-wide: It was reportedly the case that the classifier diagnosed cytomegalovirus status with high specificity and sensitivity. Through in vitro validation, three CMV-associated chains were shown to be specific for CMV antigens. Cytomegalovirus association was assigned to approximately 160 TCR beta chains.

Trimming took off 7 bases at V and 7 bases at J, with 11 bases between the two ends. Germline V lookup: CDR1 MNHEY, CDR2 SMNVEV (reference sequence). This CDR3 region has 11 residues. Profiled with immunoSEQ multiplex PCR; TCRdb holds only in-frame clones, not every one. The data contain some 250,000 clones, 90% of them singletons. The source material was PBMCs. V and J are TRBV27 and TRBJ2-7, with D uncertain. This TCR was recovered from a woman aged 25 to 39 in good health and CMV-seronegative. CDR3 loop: CASTKGVEQYF. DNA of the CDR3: TGTGCCAGCACCAAAGGAGTGGAGCAGTACTTC.